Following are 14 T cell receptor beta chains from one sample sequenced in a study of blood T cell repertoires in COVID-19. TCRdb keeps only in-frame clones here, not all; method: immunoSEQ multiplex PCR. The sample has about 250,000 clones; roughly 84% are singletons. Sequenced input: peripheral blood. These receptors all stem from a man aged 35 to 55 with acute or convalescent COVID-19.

CDR3 sequence: CSASVGGNSPLHF. The CDR3 DNA is TGCAGTGCTAGTGTAGGGGGCAATTCACCCCTCCACTTT. The chain recombines TRBV20-1 with TRBJ1-6, with 7 positions matching TRBD1. This CDR3 is built from 13 residues. Germline loops: CDR1 DFQATT, CDR2 SNEGSKA (reference sequence). The ends lost 3 bases at V and 7 bases at J; junction bases unmatched: 3.

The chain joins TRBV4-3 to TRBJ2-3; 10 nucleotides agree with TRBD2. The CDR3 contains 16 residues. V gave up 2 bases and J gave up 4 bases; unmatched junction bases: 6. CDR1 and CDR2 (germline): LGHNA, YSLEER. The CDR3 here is CASSQSSGSTADTQYF. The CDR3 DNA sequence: TGCGCCAGCAGCCAATCTAGCGGGAGTACGGCAGATACGCAGTATTTT.

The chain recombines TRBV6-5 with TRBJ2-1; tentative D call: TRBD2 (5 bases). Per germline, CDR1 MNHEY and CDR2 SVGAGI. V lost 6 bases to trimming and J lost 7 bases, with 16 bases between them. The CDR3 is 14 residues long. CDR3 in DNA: TGTGCCAGCAGGCCACTAGGGTTTGTGAATGAGCAGTTCTTC. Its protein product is CASRPLGFVNEQFF.

CDR3 DNA sequence: TGTGCCAGCAGTGACAGCGGGAGAGGGTTTATAGATGAGCAGTTCTTC. It specifies CASSDSGRGFIDEQFF. V gene TRBV6-1 combines with J gene TRBJ2-1; 8 bases match TRBD2. The V gene's germline CDR1 is MNHNS and CDR2 SASEGT. The CDR3 loop spans 16 amino acids. V trimming: 3 bases; J trimming: 8 bases; junction bases outside the gene matches: 12.

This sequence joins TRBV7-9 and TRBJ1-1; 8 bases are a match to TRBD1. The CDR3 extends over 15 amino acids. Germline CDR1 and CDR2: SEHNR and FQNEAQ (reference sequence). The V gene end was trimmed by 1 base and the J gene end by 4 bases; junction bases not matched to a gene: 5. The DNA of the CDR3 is TGTGCCAGCAGCTTAGGGCTCAGGGGGCCCACTGAAGCTTTCTTT. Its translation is CASSLGLRGPTEAFF.

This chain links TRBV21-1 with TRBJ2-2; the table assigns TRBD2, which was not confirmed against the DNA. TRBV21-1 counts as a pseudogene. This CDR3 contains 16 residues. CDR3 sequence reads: CASSKPGLASTGELFF. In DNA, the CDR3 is TGTGCCAGCAGCAAACCCGGACTAGCTTCCACCGGGGAGCTGTTTTTT.

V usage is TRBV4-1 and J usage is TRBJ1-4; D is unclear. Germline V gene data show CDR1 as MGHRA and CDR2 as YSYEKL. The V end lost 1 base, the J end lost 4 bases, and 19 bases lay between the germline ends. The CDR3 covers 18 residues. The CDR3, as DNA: TGCGCCAGCAGCCAAGGGGCTGGGAGGCCAGGCCTTAATGAAAAACTGTTTTTT. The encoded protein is CASSQGAGRPGLNEKLFF.

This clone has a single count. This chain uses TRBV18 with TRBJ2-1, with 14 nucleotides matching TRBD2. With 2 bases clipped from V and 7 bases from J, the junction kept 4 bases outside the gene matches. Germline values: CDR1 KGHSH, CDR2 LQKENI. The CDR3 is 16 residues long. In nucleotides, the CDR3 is TGTGCCAGCTCACCAAAAGGGACTAGCGGGAGTAATGAGCAGTTCTTC. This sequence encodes CASSPKGTSGSNEQFF.

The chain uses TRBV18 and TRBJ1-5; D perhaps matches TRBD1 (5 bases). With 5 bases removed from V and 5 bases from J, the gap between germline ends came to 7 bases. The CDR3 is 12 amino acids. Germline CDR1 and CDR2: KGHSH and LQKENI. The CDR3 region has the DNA TGTGCCAGCTCATCCAGGGATCAGCCCCAGCATTTT. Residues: CASSSRDQPQHF.

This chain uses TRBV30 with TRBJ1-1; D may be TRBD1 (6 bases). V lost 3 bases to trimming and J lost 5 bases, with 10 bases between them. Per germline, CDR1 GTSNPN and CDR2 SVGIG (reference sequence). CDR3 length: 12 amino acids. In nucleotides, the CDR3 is TGTGCCTGGAGACAGGGCTGGACTGAAGCTTTCTTT. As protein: CAWRQGWTEAFF. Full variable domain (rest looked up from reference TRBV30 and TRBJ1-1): SQTIHQWPATLVQPVGSPLSLECTVEGTSNPNLYWYRQAAGRGLQLLFYSVGIGQISSEVPQNLSASRPQDRQFILSSKKLLLSDSGFYLCAWRQGWTEAFFGQGTRLTVV.

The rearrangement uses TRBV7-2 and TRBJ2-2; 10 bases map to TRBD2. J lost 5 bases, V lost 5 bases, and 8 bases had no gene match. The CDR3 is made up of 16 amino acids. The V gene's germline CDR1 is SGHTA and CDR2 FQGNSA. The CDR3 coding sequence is TGTGCCAGCAGCCGTGGTGGTAGCGGGAGGACCGGGGAGCTGTTTTTT. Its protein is CASSRGGSGRTGELFF.

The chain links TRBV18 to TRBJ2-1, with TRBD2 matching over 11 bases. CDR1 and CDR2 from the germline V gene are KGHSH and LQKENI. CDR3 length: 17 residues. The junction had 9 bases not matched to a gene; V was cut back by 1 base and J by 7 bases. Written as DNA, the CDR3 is TGTGCCAGCTCACCACGACTAGCGGGGACTCCGGGAAATGAGCAGTTCTTC. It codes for CASSPRLAGTPGNEQFF.

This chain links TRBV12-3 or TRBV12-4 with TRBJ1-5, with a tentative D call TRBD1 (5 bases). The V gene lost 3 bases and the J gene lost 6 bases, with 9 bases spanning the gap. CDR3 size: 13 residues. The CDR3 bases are TGTGCCAGCAGTTTTAGGGGTACTCAGCCCCAGCATTTT. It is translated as CASSFRGTQPQHF.

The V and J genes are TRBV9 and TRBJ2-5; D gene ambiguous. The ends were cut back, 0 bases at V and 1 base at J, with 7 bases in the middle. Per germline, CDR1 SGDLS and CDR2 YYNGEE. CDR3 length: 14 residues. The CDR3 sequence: CASSVDTAQETQYF. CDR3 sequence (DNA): TGTGCCAGCAGCGTAGATACAGCCCAAGAGACCCAGTACTTC. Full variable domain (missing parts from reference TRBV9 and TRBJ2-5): DSGVTQTPKHLITATGQRVTLRCSPRSGDLSVYWYQQSLDQGLQFLIQYYNGEERAKGNILERFSAQQFPDLHSELNLSSLELGDSALYFCASSVDTAQETQYFGPGTRLLVL.